The 10 T cell receptor beta chains given below trace back to one sample, sequenced in a study of blood T cell repertoires in COVID-19. Libraries were prepared by immunoSEQ multiplex PCR; TCRdb keeps only in-frame clonotypes and omits some of them. In the table there are fewer than 200,000 clones, 88% of which are singletons. Sequences were obtained from PBMCs or T cells enriched from blood (not recorded which). These receptors all stem from a woman aged 18 to 35 who had recovered from COVID-19.

The chain combines TRBV6-5 with TRBJ1-1, with 7 bases aligning to TRBD1. The CDR3 has 14 residues. Germline loops: CDR1 MNHEY, CDR2 SVGAGI. J was trimmed by 6 bases and V by 5 bases; bases with no gene match: 9. The CDR3 loop reads CASSPPIGTAEAFF. For the CDR3, the DNA is TGTGCCAGCAGTCCACCTATAGGGACAGCTGAAGCTTTCTTT.

The chain links TRBV4-1 to TRBJ2-2, with 14 bases aligning to TRBD2. CDR1 MGHRA and CDR2 YSYEKL come from the germline V gene. The CDR3 totals 19 residues. The V gene end was trimmed by 1 base and the J gene end by 3 bases; junction bases not matched to a gene: 7. CDR3 coding DNA: TGCGCCAGCAGCCAAGGACTAGCGGGAGGGCCCCTTGACACCGGGGAGCTGTTTTTT. It specifies CASSQGLAGGPLDTGELFF.

Written as DNA, the CDR3 is TGTGCCAGCAGCCAGAAACCCTACGAGCAGTACTTC. As protein: CASSQKPYEQYF. The chain employs TRBV6-5 and TRBJ2-7; no reliable D call. In germline, CDR1 is MNHEY, CDR2 SVGAGI. The V gene lost 6 bases and the J gene lost 2 bases, with 8 bases spanning the gap. The CDR3 contains 12 residues.

The chain joins TRBV6-5 to TRBJ2-7; 8 bases match TRBD1. The V gene end was trimmed by 2 bases and the J gene end by 2 bases; junction bases not matched to a gene: 8. The CDR3 has 16 amino acids. Per the germline V gene, CDR1 is MNHEY and CDR2 is SVGAGI. CDR3 amino acids: CASSYGQGQSAYEQYF. In DNA, the CDR3 is TGTGCCAGCAGTTACGGACAGGGACAGAGTGCCTACGAGCAGTACTTC.

The rearrangement links TRBV10-2 to TRBJ1-1, with 7 bases matching TRBD1. Germline CDR1 reads WSHSY; CDR2 reads SAAADI. Germline trimming cut 5 bases from V and 2 bases from J; bases unmatched to any gene: 2. The CDR3 consists of 13 residues. The CDR3 loop is CASSQGDNTEAFF. In nucleotides, the CDR3 is TGCGCCAGCAGTCAGGGGGATAACACTGAAGCTTTCTTT.

V and J are TRBV29-1 and TRBJ1-2, with 7 bases fitting TRBD1. V shed 6 bases, J shed 6 bases, and the junction held 10 bases outside the gene matches. Per germline, CDR1 SQVTM and CDR2 ANQGSEA. This CDR3 has 13 residues. The chain's CDR3 is CSVGDSRDNGYTF. The CDR3 region has the DNA TGCAGCGTCGGGGACAGTCGAGATAATGGCTACACCTTC.

The V call is TRBV4-1, the J call TRBJ1-6; 7 bases are a match to TRBD1. The V gene's germline CDR1 is MGHRA and CDR2 YSYEKL. This CDR3 is built from 13 residues. After removal of 0 bases from V and 14 bases from J, the junction contained 4 bases not matched to a gene. The CDR3 nucleotides are TGCGCCAGCAGCCAAGAAACAGGGGCCACCCTCCACTTT. It translates to CASSQETGATLHF.

The V call is TRBV2, the J call TRBJ1-5; D is perhaps TRBD1 (5 bases). This CDR3 has 15 residues. The germline V gene has CDR1 SNHLY and CDR2 FYNNEI. The V gene lost 2 bases and the J gene lost 0 bases, with 8 bases spanning the gap. The CDR3 is CASSEQGFSNQPQHF. The CDR3, as DNA: TGTGCCAGCAGTGAACAGGGTTTTAGCAATCAGCCCCAGCATTTT.

V usage is TRBV7-2 and J usage is TRBJ1-1; 7 nucleotides match TRBD1. In germline, CDR1 is SGHTA, CDR2 FQGNSA. The CDR3 runs to 17 residues. Trimming took 4 bases from V and 3 from J; bases not matched to a gene: 14. In nucleotides, the CDR3 is TGTGCCAGCAGCTCGAGGACGACAGGGTGGGGTTACACTGAAGCTTTCTTT. Its protein is CASSSRTTGWGYTEAFF.

The V gene is TRBV6-5, the J gene TRBJ2-3; D perhaps matches TRBD2 (6 bases). CDR3 length: 16 amino acids. V was shortened by 2 bases and J by 2 bases, with 14 bases between the two germline ends. Germline V CDR1 and CDR2: MNHEY, SVGAGI. The CDR3 coding sequence is TGTGCCAGCAGTTACGGCGGGGCAGGCCACACAGATACGCAGTATTTT. It is translated as CASSYGGAGHTDTQYF.